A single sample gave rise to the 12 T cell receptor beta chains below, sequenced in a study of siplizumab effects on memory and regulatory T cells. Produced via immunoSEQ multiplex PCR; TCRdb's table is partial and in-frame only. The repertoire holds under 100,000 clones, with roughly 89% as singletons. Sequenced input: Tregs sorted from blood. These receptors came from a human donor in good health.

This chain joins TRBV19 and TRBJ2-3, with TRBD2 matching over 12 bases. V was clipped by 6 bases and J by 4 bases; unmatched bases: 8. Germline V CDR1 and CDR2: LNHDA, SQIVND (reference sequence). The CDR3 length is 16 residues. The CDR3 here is CASRPLAGGLSDTQYF. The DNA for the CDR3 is TGTGCCAGTAGGCCGCTAGCGGGGGGGCTTTCAGATACGCAGTATTTT.

The CDR3 region is CASSLAFPPNNSPLHF. The CDR3, as DNA: TGCGCCAGCAGCTTGGCCTTTCCGCCAAATAATTCACCCCTCCACTTT. The V call is TRBV5-1, the J call TRBJ1-6; D uncertain. Trimming removed 0 bases from V and 5 bases from J, with 12 bases in between. The CDR3 covers 16 residues. Germline V gene data show CDR1 as SGHRS and CDR2 as YFSETQ.

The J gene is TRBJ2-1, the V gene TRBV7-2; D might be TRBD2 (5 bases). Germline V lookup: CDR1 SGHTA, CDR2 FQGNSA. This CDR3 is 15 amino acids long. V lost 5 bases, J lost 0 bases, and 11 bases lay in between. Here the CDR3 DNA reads TGTGCCAGCAGCCCAGCCGAGGGCTCCTACAATGAGCAGTTCTTC. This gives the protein CASSPAEGSYNEQFF. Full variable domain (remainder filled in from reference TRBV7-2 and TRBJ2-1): GAGVSQSPSNKVTEKGKDVELRCDPISGHTALYWYRQSLGQGLEFLIYFQGNSAPDKSGLPSDRFSAERTGGSVSTLTIQRTQQEDSAVYLCASSPAEGSYNEQFFGPGTRLTVL.

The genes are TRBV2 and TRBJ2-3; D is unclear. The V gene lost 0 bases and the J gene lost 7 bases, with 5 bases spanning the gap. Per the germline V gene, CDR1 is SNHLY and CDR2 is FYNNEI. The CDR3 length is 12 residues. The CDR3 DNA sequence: TGTGCCAGCAGTGAAGCGGGCAATACGCAGTATTTT. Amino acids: CASSEAGNTQYF.

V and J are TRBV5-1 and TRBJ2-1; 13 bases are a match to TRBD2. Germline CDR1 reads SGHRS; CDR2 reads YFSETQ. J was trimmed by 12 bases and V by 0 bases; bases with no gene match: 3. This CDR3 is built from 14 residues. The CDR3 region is CASSLGTSGGGQFF. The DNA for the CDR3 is TGCGCCAGCAGCTTGGGGACTAGCGGGGGAGGGCAGTTCTTC.

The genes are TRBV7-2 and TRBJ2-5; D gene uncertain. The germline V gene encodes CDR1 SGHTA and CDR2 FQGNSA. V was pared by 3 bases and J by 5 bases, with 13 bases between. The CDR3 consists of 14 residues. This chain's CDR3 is CASSFPVGRETQYF. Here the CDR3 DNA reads TGTGCCAGCAGCTTTCCCGTGGGTAGGGAGACCCAGTACTTC. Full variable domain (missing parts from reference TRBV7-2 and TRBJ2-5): GAGVSQSPSNKVTEKGKDVELRCDPISGHTALYWYRQSLGQGLEFLIYFQGNSAPDKSGLPSDRFSAERTGGSVSTLTIQRTQQEDSAVYLCASSFPVGRETQYFGPGTRLLVL.

CDR3 in amino acids: CASSSLSDEGTQYF. The DNA for the CDR3 is TGCGCCAGCAGCTCGTTATCCGACGAGGGTACGCAGTATTTT. J is TRBJ2-3 and V is TRBV5-1, with D tentatively TRBD2 (5 bases). Germline V gene sequence: CDR1 SGHRS, CDR2 YFSETQ. The CDR3 length is 14 residues. V was cut by 3 bases and J by 8 bases, with 16 bases left in between.

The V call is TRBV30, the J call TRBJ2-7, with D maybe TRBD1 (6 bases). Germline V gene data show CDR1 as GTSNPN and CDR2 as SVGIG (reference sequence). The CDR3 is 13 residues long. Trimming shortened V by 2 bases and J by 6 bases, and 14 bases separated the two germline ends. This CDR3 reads CAWSTYRVGEQYF. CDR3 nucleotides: TGTGCCTGGAGTACTTACAGGGTGGGCGAGCAGTACTTC.

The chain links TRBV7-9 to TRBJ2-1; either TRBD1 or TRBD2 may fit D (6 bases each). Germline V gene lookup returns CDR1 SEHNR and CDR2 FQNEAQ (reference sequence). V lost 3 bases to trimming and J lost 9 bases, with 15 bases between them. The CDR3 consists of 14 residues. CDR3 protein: CASSFWGARPEQFF. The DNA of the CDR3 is TGTGCCAGCAGCTTTTGGGGGGCGCGTCCTGAGCAGTTCTTC. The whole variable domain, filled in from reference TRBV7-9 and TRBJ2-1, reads DTGVSQNPRHKITKRGQNVTFRCDPISEHNRLYWYRQTLGQGPEFLTYFQNEAQLEKSRLLSDRFSAERPKGSFSTLEIQRTEQGDSAMYLCASSFWGARPEQFFGPGTRLTVL.

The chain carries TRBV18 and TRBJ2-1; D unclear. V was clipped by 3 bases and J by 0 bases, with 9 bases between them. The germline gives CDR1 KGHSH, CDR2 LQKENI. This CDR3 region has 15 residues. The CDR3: CASSPTSSSYNEQFF. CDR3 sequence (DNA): TGTGCCAGCTCACCCACCAGTAGCTCCTACAATGAGCAGTTCTTC.

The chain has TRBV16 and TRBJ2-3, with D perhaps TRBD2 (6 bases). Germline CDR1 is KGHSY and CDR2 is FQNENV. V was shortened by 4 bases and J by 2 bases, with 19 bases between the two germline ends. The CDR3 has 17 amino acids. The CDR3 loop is CASSLPGAGSLTDTQYF. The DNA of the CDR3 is TGTGCCAGCAGCCTACCGGGAGCAGGTTCCCTCACAGATACGCAGTATTTT.

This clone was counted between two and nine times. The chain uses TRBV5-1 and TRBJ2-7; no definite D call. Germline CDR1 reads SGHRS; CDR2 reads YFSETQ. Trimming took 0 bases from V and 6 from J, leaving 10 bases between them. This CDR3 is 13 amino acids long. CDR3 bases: TGCGCCAGCAGCTTGGATTCTAGAGGCGAGCAGTACTTC. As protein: CASSLDSRGEQYF.